This T cell receptor (beta chain) appears in the sequencing data of a study of post-analysis software for immune sequencing data. Included in the TCR beta cDNA libraries were unique molecular identifiers. TCRdb used MiXCR to reprocess the PCR reads, holding one entry per CDR3 protein. The sample shows roughly 570,000 distinct CDR3 sequences, approximately 31% of them seen only once. Notes on the study in general: Controls had lower frequencies than patients of a few TRBV segments, which included TRBV5-6, TRBV5-1 and TRBV20-1.

Germline assignment: CDR1 LNHNV and CDR2 YYDKDF (reference sequence). With 5 bases removed from V and 3 bases from J, the gap between germline ends came to 10 bases. The CDR3 is 13 residues long. A note on this clonotype: No antigen is known for it.

The V call is TRBV15, the J call TRBJ2-5; either TRBD1 or TRBD2 may supply D (6 bases each). Sequencing used blood. The clonotype was recovered from a girl under 18 with multiple sclerosis. CDR3 amino acids: CATSSGAEETQYF. For the CDR3, the DNA is TGTGCCACCAGCTCGGGGGCTGAAGAGACCCAGTACTTC.